Listed below are T cell receptor beta chains from one sample, sequenced in a study of T cells in Graves' hyperthyroidism and ophthalmopathy. TCRdb re-called the multiplex PCR reads through MiXCR, storing one row per CDR3 protein. This sample has around 570,000 distinct CDR3 sequences, with less than 20% found just once. Sequenced material: blood. All receptors derive from a man in his forties with Graves' ophthalmopathy. CDR3s include the opening cysteine and the closing phenylalanine or tryptophan.

j_gene: TRBJ1-2
v_gene: TRBV7-9
CDR3aa: CASSFGAPLSYGYTF

j_gene: TRBJ2-7
v_gene: TRBV2
CDR3aa: CASTLQGINEQYF

j_gene: TRBJ2-2
v_gene: TRBV2
CDR3aa: CASGWRGATGELFF

j_gene: TRBJ2-1
v_gene: TRBV7-3
CDR3aa: CASSSGVTNQQFF

j_gene: TRBJ2-7
v_gene: TRBV20-1
CDR3aa: CSARVGGGPGEQYF

j_gene: TRBJ2-1
v_gene: TRBV28
CDR3aa: CASTRERHYIEQFF

j_gene: TRBJ2-1
v_gene: TRBV19
CDR3aa: CASSTRGLNEQFF

j_gene: TRBJ2-1
v_gene: TRBV29-1
CDR3aa: CSVEFGRGGSYNEQFF

j_gene: TRBJ2-3
v_gene: TRBV5-8
CDR3aa: CASSFQGRGADTQYF

j_gene: TRBJ2-6
v_gene: TRBV11-2
CDR3aa: CASSESIAGGTSGANVLTF

j_gene: TRBJ2-4
v_gene: TRBV9
CDR3aa: CASSVAPTSGRSSIQYF

j_gene: TRBJ1-1
v_gene: TRBV7-6
CDR3aa: CASSLAFQGPNTEAFF

j_gene: TRBJ2-3
v_gene: TRBV5-5
CDR3aa: CASSSLLAGGPDTQYF

j_gene: TRBJ1-2
v_gene: TRBV20-1
CDR3aa: CSARDRDRVRYGYTF

j_gene: TRBJ1-1
v_gene: TRBV12-3/TRBV12-4
CDR3aa: CASSLTGRTEAFF

j_gene: TRBJ2-7
v_gene: TRBV11-1
CDR3aa: CASSPRRRSGNRDEQYF

j_gene: TRBJ2-4
v_gene: TRBV14
CDR3aa: CASSRRGFNIQYF

j_gene: TRBJ2-7
v_gene: TRBV27
CDR3aa: CASSYLGGGGSYEQYF

j_gene: TRBJ1-5
v_gene: TRBV6-2/TRBV6-3
CDR3aa: CASSDSRQGSQPQHF

j_gene: TRBJ2-7
v_gene: TRBV2
CDR3aa: CASRQGLYEQYF

j_gene: TRBJ2-7
v_gene: TRBV6-1
CDR3aa: CASSERQGSLYEQYF

j_gene: TRBJ2-7
v_gene: TRBV5-1
CDR3aa: CASSSPGGYEQYF

j_gene: TRBJ2-7
v_gene: TRBV6-1
CDR3aa: CASSPGGGRWYEQYF

j_gene: TRBJ2-3
v_gene: TRBV7-2
CDR3aa: CASSLSGTTDTQYF

j_gene: TRBJ2-2
v_gene: TRBV19
CDR3aa: CASRAAGGRVRELFF

j_gene: TRBJ2-2
v_gene: TRBV7-9
CDR3aa: CASSDRPGGTGELFF

j_gene: TRBJ2-5
v_gene: TRBV15
CDR3aa: CATSRGVQDTKRETQYF

j_gene: TRBJ2-7
v_gene: TRBV28
CDR3aa: CASSLASAQPSYEQYF

j_gene: TRBJ2-2
v_gene: TRBV10-3
CDR3aa: CAISPLQGGNTGELFF

j_gene: TRBJ2-7
v_gene: TRBV12-3/TRBV12-4
CDR3aa: CASSFSVYEQYF

j_gene: TRBJ1-1
v_gene: TRBV3-1
CDR3aa: CASSGGVTTEAFF

j_gene: TRBJ2-5
v_gene: TRBV2
CDR3aa: CAVQGGETQYF

j_gene: TRBJ2-7
v_gene: TRBV3-1
CDR3aa: CASSPHRQGREQYF

j_gene: TRBJ1-1
v_gene: TRBV5-8
CDR3aa: CASSLGGQSAFF

j_gene: TRBJ2-5
v_gene: TRBV6-5
CDR3aa: CASSYSGVRETQYF

j_gene: TRBJ2-3
v_gene: TRBV20-1
CDR3aa: CSARKSAITSTDTQYF

j_gene: TRBJ1-1
v_gene: TRBV13
CDR3aa: CASSLGKWPGAFF